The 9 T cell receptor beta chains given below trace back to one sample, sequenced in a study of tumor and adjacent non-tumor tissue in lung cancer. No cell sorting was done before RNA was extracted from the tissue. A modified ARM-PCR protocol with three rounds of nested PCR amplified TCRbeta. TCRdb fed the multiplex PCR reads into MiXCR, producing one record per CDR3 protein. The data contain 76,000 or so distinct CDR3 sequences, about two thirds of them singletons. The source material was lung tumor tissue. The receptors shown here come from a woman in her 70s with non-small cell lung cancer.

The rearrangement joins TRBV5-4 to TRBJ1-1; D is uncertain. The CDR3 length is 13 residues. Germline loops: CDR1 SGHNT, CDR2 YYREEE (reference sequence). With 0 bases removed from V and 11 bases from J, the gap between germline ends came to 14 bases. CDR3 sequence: CASSLEHAYEAFF. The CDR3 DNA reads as TGTGCCAGCAGCTTGGAGCATGCTTATGAGGCTTTCTTT.

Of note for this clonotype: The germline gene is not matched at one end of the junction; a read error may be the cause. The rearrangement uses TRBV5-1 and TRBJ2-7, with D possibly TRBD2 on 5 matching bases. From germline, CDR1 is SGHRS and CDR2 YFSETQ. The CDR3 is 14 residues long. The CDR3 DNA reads TGCGCCTGCAGCTCCTCCGGGAACGCTGGGGAGCAGTACTTC. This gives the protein CACSSSGNAGEQYF.

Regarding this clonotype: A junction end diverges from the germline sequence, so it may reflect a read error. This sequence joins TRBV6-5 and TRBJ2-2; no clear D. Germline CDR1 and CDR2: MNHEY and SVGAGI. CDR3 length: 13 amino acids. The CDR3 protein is CASSSPCTRELFF. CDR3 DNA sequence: TGTGCCAGCAGTTCGCCCTGCACCAGGGAGCTGTTTTTT.

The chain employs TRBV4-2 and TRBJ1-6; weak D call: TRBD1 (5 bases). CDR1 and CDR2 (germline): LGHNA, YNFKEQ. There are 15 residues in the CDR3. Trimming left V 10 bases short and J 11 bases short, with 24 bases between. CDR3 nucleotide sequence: TGTGCCAATAGCCAAGATGTCCGGGGGTCTACACCCCTCCACTTT. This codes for CANSQDVRGSTPLHF.

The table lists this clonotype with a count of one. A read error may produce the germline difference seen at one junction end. CDR3 sequence reads: CASNEESPDTQYF. CDR3 bases: TGTGCCAGCAATGAAGAGTCCCCAGATACGCAGTACTTT. J is TRBJ2-3 and V is TRBV6-1, with unresolved D. CDR3 length: 13 residues. Germline V gene lookup returns CDR1 MNHNS and CDR2 SASEGT.

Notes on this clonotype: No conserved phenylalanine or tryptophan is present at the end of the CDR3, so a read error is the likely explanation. Here the CDR3 DNA reads TGTGCGAGCGGTTTCCCTAGCGGGTGGGAGACCCAGTACCTT. Protein sequence: CASGFPSGWETQYL. The chain couples TRBV6-5 to TRBJ2-5; 8 nucleotides line up with TRBD2. This CDR3 region has 14 residues. The germline V gene encodes CDR1 MNHEY and CDR2 SVGAGI.

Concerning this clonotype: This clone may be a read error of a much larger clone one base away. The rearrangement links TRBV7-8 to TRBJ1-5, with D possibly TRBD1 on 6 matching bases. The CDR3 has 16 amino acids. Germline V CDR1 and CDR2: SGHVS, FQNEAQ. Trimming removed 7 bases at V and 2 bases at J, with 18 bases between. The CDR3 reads CASNSSGGGGNQPQHF. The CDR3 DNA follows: TGTGCCAGCAACTCGTCGGGGGGGGGCGGCAATCAGCCCCAGCATTTT.

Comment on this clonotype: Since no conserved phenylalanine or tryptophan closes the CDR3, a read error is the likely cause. The CDR3 reads CSIARGQNGELFS. The CDR3 DNA sequence: TGCAGCATTGCTAGGGGGCAAAACGGGGAGCTGTTTTCT. V is TRBV29-1 and J is TRBJ2-2, with 7 nucleotides matching TRBD1. After removal of 8 bases from V and 7 bases from J, the junction contained 10 bases not matched to a gene. Germline values: CDR1 SQVTM, CDR2 ANQGSEA. The CDR3 consists of 13 residues.

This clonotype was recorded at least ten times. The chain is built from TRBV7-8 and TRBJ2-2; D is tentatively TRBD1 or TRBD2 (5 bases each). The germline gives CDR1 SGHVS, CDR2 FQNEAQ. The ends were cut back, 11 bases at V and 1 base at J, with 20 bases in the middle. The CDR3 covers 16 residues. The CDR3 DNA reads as TGTGCCGGCGAAAGAACCGGGACGGTGAACACCGGGGAGCTGTTTTTT. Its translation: CAGERTGTVNTGELFF.